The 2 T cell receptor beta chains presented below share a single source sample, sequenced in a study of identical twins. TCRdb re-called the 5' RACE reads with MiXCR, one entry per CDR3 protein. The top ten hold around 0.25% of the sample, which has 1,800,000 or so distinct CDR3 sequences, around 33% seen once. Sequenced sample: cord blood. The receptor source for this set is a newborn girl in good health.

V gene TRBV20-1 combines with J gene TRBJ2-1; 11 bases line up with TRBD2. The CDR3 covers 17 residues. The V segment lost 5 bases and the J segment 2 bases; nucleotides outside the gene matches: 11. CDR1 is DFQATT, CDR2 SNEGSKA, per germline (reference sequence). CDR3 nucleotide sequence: TGCAGTGCTCGGGACTTGAGACTAGCGGGAACCTACAATGAGCAGTTCTTC. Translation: CSARDLRLAGTYNEQFF.

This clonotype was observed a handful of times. The CDR3 sequence is CATSDARPGDTQYF. CDR3 DNA: TGTGCCACCAGTGATGCCAGACCGGGAGATACGCAGTATTTT. This chain joins TRBV24-1 and TRBJ2-3; unclear D gene. Germline V gene sequence: CDR1 KGHDR, CDR2 SFDVKD. The V gene lost 3 bases and the J gene lost 5 bases, with 11 bases spanning the gap. The CDR3 is 14 residues long.